The 9 T cell receptor beta chains listed next were all sequenced from one sample in a study of blood T cell repertoires in COVID-19. Sequencing was performed with immunoSEQ multiplex PCR; in TCRdb, only in-frame clones are kept and a portion is missing. The table records some 250,000 clones, around 84% of them present only once. Material: peripheral blood. These receptors were taken from a man aged 55-75 years with acute or convalescent COVID-19.

This rearrangement joins TRBV11-1 to TRBJ2-1; 8 nucleotides agree with TRBD2. The trim removed 1 base at V and 8 bases at J, leaving 10 bases unmatched. The germline CDR1 and CDR2 sequences are SGHAT and FQDESV (reference sequence). The CDR3 loop spans 16 amino acids. The CDR3 nucleotides are TGTGCCAGCAGCTTAGAAGTGCGGGGGGCCGGGGATGAGCAGTTCTTC. The encoded protein is CASSLEVRGAGDEQFF.

The V call is TRBV6-4, the J call TRBJ2-2; D gene uncertain. Trimming shortened V by 9 bases and J by 4 bases, and 6 bases separated the two germline ends. The germline gives CDR1 MRHNA, CDR2 SNTAGT. The CDR3 contains 11 residues. The CDR3 loop is CASRSTGELFF. CDR3 coding DNA: TGTGCCAGTAGAAGCACCGGGGAGCTGTTTTTT.

CDR3 sequence reads: CASRLAEDYEQYF. The CDR3 DNA follows: TGTGCCAGCAGACTAGCGGAAGACTACGAGCAGTACTTC. The chain carries TRBV6-5 and TRBJ2-7; 8 nucleotides agree with TRBD2. Germline CDR1 MNHEY, CDR2 SVGAGI. The CDR3 sequence is 13 residues long. Trimming cost V 6 bases and J 3 bases; bases outside gene matches: 4.

This chain joins TRBV10-3 and TRBJ1-4; unclear D gene. Trimming removed 2 bases at V and 5 bases at J, with 6 bases between. This CDR3 is built from 13 residues. The germline gives CDR1 ENHRY, CDR2 SYGVKD. CDR3 bases: TGTGCCATCAGTGAGGGGCAGAATGAAAAACTGTTTTTT. Protein: CAISEGQNEKLFF.

The CDR3 sequence is CASSRDRAYEQYF. The CDR3, as DNA: TGTGCCAGCAGTCGGGACAGGGCCTACGAGCAGTACTTC. V and J are TRBV6-6 and TRBJ2-7; 9 bases match TRBD1. CDR1 and CDR2 from the germline V gene are MNHNY and SVGAGI (reference sequence). J gave up 2 bases and V 5 bases, and 1 base lay outside the gene matches. The CDR3 spans 13 residues.

V gene TRBV5-4 combines with J gene TRBJ2-5, with TRBD1 identical over 11 bases. This CDR3 is 15 amino acids long. V dropped 3 bases and J dropped 3; count of bases not matched to a gene: 4. Germline V gives CDR1 SGHNT, CDR2 YYREEE (reference sequence). CDR3 in amino acids: CASSSPGQGEETQYF. In DNA, the CDR3 is TGTGCCAGCAGCTCACCGGGACAGGGGGAAGAGACCCAGTACTTC.

This chain links TRBV6-5 with TRBJ1-1; 7 bases align to TRBD1. V lost 7 bases and J lost 1; bases outside the gene matches: 9. CDR3 length: 15 amino acids. The germline V gene has CDR1 MNHEY and CDR2 SVGAGI. CDR3 nucleotide sequence: TGTGCCAGCAAATTGGGGACAGCACGGAACACTGAAGCTTTCTTT. It translates to CASKLGTARNTEAFF.

The V gene is TRBV5-8, the J gene TRBJ1-5, with D possibly matching TRBD1 (5 bases). The germline V and J ends were trimmed by 0 bases and 1 base, with 14 bases remaining between them. Germline CDR1 SGHTS, CDR2 YDEGEE. There are 17 residues in the CDR3. This CDR3 reads CASSLAGGWASNQPQHF. The CDR3 bases are TGTGCCAGCAGCTTGGCCGGGGGGTGGGCGAGCAATCAGCCCCAGCATTTT.

The chain carries TRBV27 and TRBJ1-1; D is unclear. Germline CDR1 and CDR2: MNHEY and SMNVEV (reference sequence). Between the trimmed V and J ends, which lost 6 bases and 1 base, there was a span of 9 bases. The CDR3 covers 13 residues. CDR3 DNA: TGTGCCAGCAGCCCTCGACAGAACACTGAAGCTTTCTTT. This codes for CASSPRQNTEAFF.